This T cell receptor (beta chain) was captured by sequencing in a study of blood T cell repertoires in COVID-19 (dated by TCRdb to between 2020 and 2021). Turning to the overall study: The collaborator samples originated in the United States, Italy and Spain and spanned the acute and convalescent phases of COVID-19. Sample metadata almost always included a de-identified subject ID, COVID-19 status, age in years and sex. The dataset comprised deeply sampled blood TCRbeta repertoires from subjects exposed to, actively infected with, or recovered from COVID-19. Where HLA class I and class II types were available, the types were taken from metadata supplied by the sample provider, not from assay-based typing. Samples were obtained from the ongoing ImmuneRACE study (first 160 participants) and from some 1,200 subjects provided by 6 global collaborators. The prospective study material was composed of cDNA or gDNA derived from T cells, B-cell-depleted T cells, or PBMCs. The repertoires were released in a freely available public database meant as a resource for research on the immune response to SARS-CoV-2. Paper-wide results and their limitations: Clinical and demographic metadata were provided uncurated, with the amount varying by source and participant.

TCRbeta CDR3 regions were amplified from genomic DNA by means of the immunoSEQ Assay, a bias-controlled multiplex PCR. In the paper's pipeline: Nucleated cell counts per sample were estimated from amplification of reference gene primers within the assay. To quantify the absolute abundance of each unique TCRbeta CDR3 rearrangement, sequence reads were collapsed and filtered. For each sample, productive Simpson clonality was calculated as the square root of Simpson's diversity index over productive rearrangements. The table comes from immuneACCESS by way of TCRdb, which keeps in-frame sequences with V and J called. Part of the clones is missing from these tables; in studies checked, under half for an unresolved V gene and the rest for unknown reasons. The DNA gave D and trimming, while V, J and clone size come from that table. For this sample there are roughly 60,000 clones; roughly 92% appear just once. About 5.4% of the sample goes to the ten largest clones.

V loses 8 bases at its end and J loses 5 bases; junction bases beyond the gene matches: 9. The germline V gene specifies ENHRY as CDR1 and SYGVKD as CDR2. Counted from cysteine to phenylalanine, this CDR3 has 15 amino acids. Only the CDR3 DNA stays, 45 bases, in frame from base 1. Whole blood was collected in K2EDTA tubes by collaborating institutions according to the institutions' own protocols. For TCRbeta analysis, collaborators shipped samples as frozen whole blood, isolated PBMCs, or DNA extracted from either of those sample types. Note on this clone: The clone's antigen remains unknown. Per-nucleotide qualities are absent, and no much larger clonotype sits a single base away.

The receptor chain draws on TRBV10-3 and TRBJ2-3; 11 nucleotides in the junction match TRBD2. The sample was peripheral blood. This receptor was identified in a human donor in a cohort sampled during active COVID-19. At the DNA level, the sequence is TGTGCCATCCGAGGATTTAGCGGGGGGGGAGATACGCAGTATTTT. Its amino acids are CAIRGFSGGGDTQYF.